A selection of T cell receptor beta chains follows, all from one sample in a study of blood T cell repertoires in COVID-19. Only in-frame clones appear in the TCRdb table, and some are missing; sequencing was by immunoSEQ multiplex PCR. The sample records about 220,000 clones, approximately 80% being singletons. Sequenced sample: peripheral blood. The receptor set was obtained from a man aged 30 to 45 with active or convalescent COVID-19. Both conserved end residues are part of each CDR3. The D gene is left open where the match is weak. Rows may omit the clone size; those that give it use once, few, many or a size class.

J	V	size	D	DNA	CDR3
TRBJ1-3	TRBV5-1	NA	NA	TGCGCCAGCAGCTTGGCCCAGGGAGGTGTGAACACCATATATTTT	CASSLAQGGVNTIYF
TRBJ1-1	TRBV27	NA	TRBD1	TGTGCCAGCAGCCGAGGCCTCTCGAGGACAGGGCTGAACACTGAAGCTTTCTTT	CASSRGLSRTGLNTEAFF
TRBJ2-1	TRBV9	NA	NA	TGTGCCAGCAGCGTCGATTTAGGGGGTGCGGCCTACAATGAGCAGTTCTTC	CASSVDLGGAAYNEQFF
TRBJ2-7	TRBV4-2	NA	NA	TGTGCCAGCAGCCCCCCGGGAATAGAGTCTGGCTACGAGCAGTACTTC	CASSPPGIESGYEQYF
TRBJ1-2	TRBV15	NA	TRBD1	TGTGCCACCAGCCTTGACAGGGCCCTAAACTATGGCTACACCTTC	CATSLDRALNYGYTF
TRBJ1-2	TRBV7-2	NA	NA	TGTGCCAGCAGCTTAAGGAACAGGGACTACACCTTC	CASSLRNRDYTF
TRBJ2-5	TRBV27	NA	NA	TGTGCCAGCAGTTCCCGACAGCACACCCAAGAGACCCAGTACTTC	CASSSRQHTQETQYF
TRBJ2-5	TRBV2	NA	NA	TGTGCCAGCAACACTCAGGGGGGCCACCAAGAGACCCAGTACTTC	CASNTQGGHQETQYF
TRBJ2-4	TRBV19	NA	NA	TGTGCCAGTAGTATAGTAGACAAGAAAAACATTCAGTACTTC	CASSIVDKKNIQYF
TRBJ2-7	TRBV10-3	NA	NA	TGTGCCACGTTACCATCTAACCGTGGGGCCGAGCAGTACTTC	CATLPSNRGAEQYF
TRBJ2-1	TRBV18	NA	TRBD2	TGTGCCAGCCCCGGTCCCGGGACTAGCGGGAGGAGAAGCTCCTACAATGAGCAGTTCTTC	CASPGPGTSGRRSSYNEQFF
TRBJ2-3	TRBV25-1	NA	NA	TGTGCCAGCAGTTGGGCTGGCAGGGAACGAGATACGCAGTATTTT	CASSWAGRERDTQYF
TRBJ2-7	TRBV6-2/TRBV6-3	few	TRBD1	TGTGCCAGCAGCCCCCGGGACAGGGGCTACGAGCAGTACTTC	CASSPRDRGYEQYF
TRBJ1-6	TRBV12-3/TRBV12-4	NA	NA	TGTGCCAGCATGGGGGGGTCTAATTCACCCCTCCACTTT	CASMGGSNSPLHF
TRBJ1-6	TRBV7-9	few	TRBD1	TGTGCCAGCAGCCCTACCGGGACAGGGATGGAATCACCCCTCCACTTT	CASSPTGTGMESPLHF
TRBJ1-1	TRBV4-2	NA	NA	TGTGCCACCGGGAGGGCGGTAAGGGCTTTCTTT	CATGRAVRAFF
TRBJ2-7	TRBV7-2	NA	NA	TGTGCCAGCAGCTCAGGGCCCGGGCGCCTCTCCGAGCAGTACTTC	CASSSGPGRLSEQYF
TRBJ2-3	TRBV13	NA	NA	TGTGCCAGCAGCCCTCGGGCAGATACGCAGTATTTT	CASSPRADTQYF
TRBJ1-3	TRBV24-1	NA	TRBD1	TGTGCCACCCCCAAACCCGGGACAGGGGGCAATGACTCTGGAAACACCATATATTTT	CATPKPGTGGNDSGNTIYF
TRBJ2-1	TRBV27	once	NA	TGTGCCAGCAGTTGGGGAGGGGGTTACAATGAGCAGTTCTTC	CASSWGGGYNEQFF
TRBJ1-2	TRBV5-6	NA	NA	TGTGCCAGCAGCTTTAGATCCCAGGGGCTCGGTGGCTACACCTTC	CASSFRSQGLGGYTF
TRBJ2-7	TRBV19	NA	NA	TGTGCCAGTTCCCTCGAGCGGAGGTCCCTGCACGAGCAGTACTTC	CASSLERRSLHEQYF
TRBJ2-2	TRBV6-5	NA	NA	TGTGCCACCTACCCGAGACAGGCGAACACCGGGGAGCTGTTTTTT	CATYPRQANTGELFF
TRBJ1-1	TRBV4-3	once	NA	TGCGCCAGCAGCCAGGGCGTCGGGGGGAACACTGAAGCTTTCTTT	CASSQGVGGNTEAFF
TRBJ2-1	TRBV29-1	NA	NA	TGCAGCGTTGAAGATTTTAACAATGAGCAGTTCTTC	CSVEDFNNEQFF
TRBJ2-3	TRBV7-8	NA	NA	TGTGCCAGCAGCTTAAAACAGGGTATGACAGATACGCAGTATTTT	CASSLKQGMTDTQYF
TRBJ2-1	TRBV14	NA	TRBD2	TGTGCCAGCAGCCGTAGCGGGAGGCCACGGGATGAGCAGTTCTTC	CASSRSGRPRDEQFF
TRBJ2-6	TRBV7-2	NA	NA	TGTGCCAGCAGCCCCTTGACAGGAGAAATCTCTGGGGCCAACGTCCTGACTTTC	CASSPLTGEISGANVLTF